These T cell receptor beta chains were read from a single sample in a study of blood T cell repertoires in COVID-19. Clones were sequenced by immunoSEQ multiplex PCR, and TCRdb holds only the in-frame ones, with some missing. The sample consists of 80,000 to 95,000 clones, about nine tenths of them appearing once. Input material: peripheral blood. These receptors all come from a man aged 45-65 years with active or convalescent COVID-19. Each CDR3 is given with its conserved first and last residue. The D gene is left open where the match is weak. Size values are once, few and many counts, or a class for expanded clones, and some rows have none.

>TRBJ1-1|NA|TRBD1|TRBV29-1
CSGTEGQSMNTEAFF
TGCAGCGGAACTGAGGGACAGAGCATGAACACTGAAGCTTTCTTT
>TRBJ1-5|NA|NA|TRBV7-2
CASSLGGSSNQPQHF
TGTGCCAGCAGCTTAGGAGGGTCGAGCAATCAGCCCCAGCATTTT
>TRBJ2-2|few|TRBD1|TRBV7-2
CASSFLYRGAGELFF
TGTGCCAGCAGCTTCCTGTACAGGGGTGCCGGGGAGCTGTTTTTT
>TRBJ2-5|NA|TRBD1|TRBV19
CASSIGTGKRETQYF
TGTGCCAGTAGTATAGGGACAGGCAAACGGGAGACCCAGTACTTC
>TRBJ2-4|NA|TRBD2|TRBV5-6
CASSLAGSRDYAKNIQYF
TGTGCCAGCAGCTTGGCAGGTAGTAGGGACTACGCCAAAAACATTCAGTACTTC
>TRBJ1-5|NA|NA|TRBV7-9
CASSQGGDQPQHF
TGTGCCAGCAGCCAAGGCGGGGATCAGCCCCAGCATTTT
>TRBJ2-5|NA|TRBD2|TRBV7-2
CASSPNAGDVGTQYF
TGTGCCAGCAGCCCAAACGCGGGGGACGTCGGGACCCAGTACTTC
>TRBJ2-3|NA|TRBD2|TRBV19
CASGGLADVTDTQYF
TGTGCCAGTGGAGGACTAGCGGACGTCACAGATACGCAGTATTTT
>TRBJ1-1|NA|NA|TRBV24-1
CATSDLAGAEAFF
TGTGCCACCAGTGATTTGGCCGGGGCTGAAGCTTTCTTT
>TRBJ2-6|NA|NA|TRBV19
CASSIRPSGANVLTF
TGTGCCAGTAGTATCAGGCCTTCTGGGGCCAACGTCCTGACTTTC
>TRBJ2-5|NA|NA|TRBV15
CATSRDRVYKETQYF
TGTGCCACCAGCAGAGATCGGGTGTACAAAGAGACCCAGTACTTC
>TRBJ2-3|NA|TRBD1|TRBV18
CASLNQQGGTDTQYF
TGTGCCAGCTTAAACCAACAGGGGGGCACAGATACGCAGTATTTT
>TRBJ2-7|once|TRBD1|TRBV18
CASSPSGRRTGSEQYF
TGTGCCAGCTCACCTTCTGGAAGACGGACAGGCAGCGAGCAGTACTTC
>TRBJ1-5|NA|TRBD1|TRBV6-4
CASSENRGSNQPQHF
TGTGCCAGCAGTGAAAACAGGGGTAGCAATCAGCCCCAGCATTTT
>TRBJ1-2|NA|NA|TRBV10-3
CAISAANYGYTF
TGTGCCATCTCGGCGGCCAACTATGGCTACACCTTC
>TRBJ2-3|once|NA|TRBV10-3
CAISGDPDTQYF
TGTGCCATCTCGGGGGACCCAGATACGCAGTATTTT
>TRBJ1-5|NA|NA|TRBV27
CASSSTGRGNQPQHF
TGTGCCAGCAGTTCCACGGGTCGTGGCAATCAGCCCCAGCATTTT
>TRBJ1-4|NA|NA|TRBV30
CAWSAYTGIRNEKLFF
TGTGCCTGGAGTGCTTATACCGGGATCCGGAATGAAAAACTGTTTTTT
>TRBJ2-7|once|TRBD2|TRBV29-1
CSAGGYYEQYF
TGCAGCGCCGGGGGGTACTACGAGCAGTACTTC
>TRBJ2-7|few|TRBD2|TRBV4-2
CASSQDAREEEQYF
TGTGCCAGCAGCCAAGATGCGCGGGAGGAAGAGCAGTACTTC
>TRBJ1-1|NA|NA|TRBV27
CASRGAGLPTNTEAFF
TGTGCCAGCAGAGGGGCAGGGCTTCCGACAAACACTGAAGCTTTCTTT
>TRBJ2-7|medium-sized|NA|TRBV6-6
CASRNTGFEQYF
TGTGCCAGCAGGAATACAGGGTTCGAGCAGTACTTC
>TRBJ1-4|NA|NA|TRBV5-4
CASSLAGVGEKLFF
TGTGCCAGCAGCTTGGCAGGGGTGGGGGAAAAACTGTTTTTT
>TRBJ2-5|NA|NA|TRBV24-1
CATSSLSGSQETQYF
TGTGCCACCAGTTCATTGTCGGGTTCCCAAGAGACCCAGTACTTC
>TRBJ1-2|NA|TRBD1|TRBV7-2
CASSRNRGDYGYTF
TGTGCCAGCAGCAGAAACAGGGGGGACTATGGCTACACCTTC
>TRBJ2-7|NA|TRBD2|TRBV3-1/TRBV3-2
CASSQDGTSGSYEQYF
TGTGCCAGCAGCCAAGACGGGACTAGCGGTTCCTACGAGCAGTACTTC
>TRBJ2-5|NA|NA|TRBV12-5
CASGGTPRRPPEETQYF
TGTGCTAGTGGGGGGACACCCCGCAGACCGCCAGAAGAGACCCAGTACTTC
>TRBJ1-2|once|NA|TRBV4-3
CASSQIGPRGAYGYTF
TGCGCCAGCAGCCAAATCGGACCGCGGGGGGCCTATGGCTACACCTTC
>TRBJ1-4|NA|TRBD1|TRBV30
CAWSVRDSYEKLFF
TGTGCCTGGAGTGTACGGGACAGCTACGAAAAACTGTTTTTT
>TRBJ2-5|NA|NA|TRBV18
CASSRSEQETQYF
TGTGCCAGCTCCCGATCCGAGCAAGAGACCCAGTACTTC
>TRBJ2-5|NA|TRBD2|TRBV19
CASSRLGLAEETQYF
TGTGCCAGTAGTCGCCTAGGACTAGCAGAAGAGACCCAGTACTTC
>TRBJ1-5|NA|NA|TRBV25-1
CASSEFGGDGSNQPQHF
TGTGCCAGCAGTGAATTCGGCGGGGACGGGAGCAATCAGCCCCAGCATTTT
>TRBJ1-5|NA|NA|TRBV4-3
CASSQVALPGARPQHF
TGCGCCAGCAGCCAAGTCGCACTACCGGGAGCTCGACCCCAGCATTTT
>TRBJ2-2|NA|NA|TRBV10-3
CAIRQGYDTGELFF
TGTGCCATCAGACAGGGATACGACACCGGGGAGCTGTTTTTT
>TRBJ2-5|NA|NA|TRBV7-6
CASSPHLDSQETQYF
TGTGCCAGCAGCCCGCACTTGGACTCGCAAGAGACCCAGTACTTC
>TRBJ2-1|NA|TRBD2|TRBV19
CASSIDSASGRYNEQFF
TGTGCCAGTAGTATAGATTCCGCTAGCGGGAGATACAATGAGCAGTTCTTC
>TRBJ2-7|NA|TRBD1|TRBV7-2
CASTRQGGSYEQYF
TGTGCCAGCACCCGACAGGGTGGCTCCTACGAGCAGTACTTC
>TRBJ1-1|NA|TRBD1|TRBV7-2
CASSKDRGLLETFF
TGTGCCAGCAGCAAGGACAGGGGGCTTTTGGAAACTTTCTTT
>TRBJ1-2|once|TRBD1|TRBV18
CASSPGQGASDGYTF
TGTGCCAGCTCACCAGGACAGGGGGCTTCCGATGGCTACACCTTC
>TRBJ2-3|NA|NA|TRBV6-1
CASSDISTDTQYF
TGTGCCAGCAGTGATATTAGTACAGATACGCAGTATTTT
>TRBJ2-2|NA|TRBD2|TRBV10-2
CASSGGGVAGPVTGELFF
TGCGCCAGCAGTGGGGGTGGGGTAGCGGGGCCCGTCACCGGGGAGCTGTTTTTT
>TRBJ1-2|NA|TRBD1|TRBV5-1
CASSLALGQGAGGYTF
TGCGCCAGCAGCTTGGCCTTAGGACAGGGGGCAGGGGGCTACACCTTC
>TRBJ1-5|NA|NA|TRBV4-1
CASSPQQTVRDQPQHF
TGCGCCAGCAGCCCACAACAGACCGTCAGGGATCAGCCCCAGCATTTT
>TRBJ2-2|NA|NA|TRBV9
CASSVAGRPTGELFF
TGTGCCAGCAGCGTGGCCGGGAGACCCACCGGGGAGCTGTTTTTT
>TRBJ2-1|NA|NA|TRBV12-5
CASGLGLYNEQFF
TGTGCTAGTGGTTTGGGACTCTACAATGAGCAGTTCTTC
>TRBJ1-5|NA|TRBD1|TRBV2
CASSVGQGAQPQHF
TGTGCCAGCAGCGTCGGACAGGGGGCGCAGCCCCAGCATTTT
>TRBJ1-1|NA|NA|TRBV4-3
CASSNRNTEAFF
TGCGCCAGCAGCAACAGAAACACTGAAGCTTTCTTT
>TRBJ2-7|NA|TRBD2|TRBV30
CAWTLRETYEQYF
TGTGCCTGGACCCTGCGGGAGACCTACGAGCAGTACTTC
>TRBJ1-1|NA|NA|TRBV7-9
CASSPGMNTEAFF
TGTGCCAGCAGCCCAGGGATGAACACTGAAGCTTTCTTT
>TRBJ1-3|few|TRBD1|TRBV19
CASSTTGGNTIYF
TGTGCCAGTAGTACGACAGGGGGAAACACCATATATTTT
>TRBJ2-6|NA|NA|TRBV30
CAWRSDSGANVLTF
TGTGCCTGGAGGAGTGACTCTGGGGCCAACGTCCTGACTTTC
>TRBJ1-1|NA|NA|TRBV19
CASSIVWAVNEAFF
TGTGCCAGTAGTATAGTATGGGCAGTTAACGAAGCTTTCTTT